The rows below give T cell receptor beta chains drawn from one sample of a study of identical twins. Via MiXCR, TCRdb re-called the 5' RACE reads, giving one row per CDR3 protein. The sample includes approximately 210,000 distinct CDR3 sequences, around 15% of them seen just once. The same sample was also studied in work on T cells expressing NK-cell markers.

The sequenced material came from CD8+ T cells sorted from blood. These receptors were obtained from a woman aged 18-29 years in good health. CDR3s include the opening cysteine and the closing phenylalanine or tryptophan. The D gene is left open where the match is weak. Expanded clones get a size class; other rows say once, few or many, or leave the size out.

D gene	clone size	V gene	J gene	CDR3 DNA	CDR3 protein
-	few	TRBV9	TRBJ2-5	TGTGCCAGCAGCGTAGAGTCCGGGGTCCAAGAGACCCAGTACTTC	CASSVESGVQETQYF
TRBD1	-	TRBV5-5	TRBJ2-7	TGTGCCAGCAGCCAAAGACAGGGTGTATACGAGCAGTACTTC	CASSQRQGVYEQYF
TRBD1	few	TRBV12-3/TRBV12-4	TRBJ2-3	TGTGCCAGCAGTTTAGCGCAAGGACAGGGACCAGATACGCAGTATTTT	CASSLAQGQGPDTQYF
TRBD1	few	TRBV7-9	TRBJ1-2	TGTGCCAGCAGCCGACCGGGACAGCCTAATGACTATGGCTACACCTTC	CASSRPGQPNDYGYTF
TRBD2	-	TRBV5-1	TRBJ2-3	TGCGCCAGCCTTCGATGGGGAGCGGGAGAAGATACGCAGTATTTT	CASLRWGAGEDTQYF
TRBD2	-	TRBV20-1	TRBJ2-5	TGCAGTGCTAGAGGGCCTAGCGGGGGGAACTACCAAGAGACCCAGTACTTC	CSARGPSGGNYQETQYF
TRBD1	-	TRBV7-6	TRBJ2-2	TGTGCCAGCAGCTCCCGGGACAGGGGGCCGAGCACCGGGGAGCTGTTTTTT	CASSSRDRGPSTGELFF
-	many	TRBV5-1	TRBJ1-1	TGCGCCAGCAGCTTCTCAGGGGACACTGAAGCTTTCTTT	CASSFSGDTEAFF
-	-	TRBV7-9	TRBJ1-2	TGTGCCAGCAGCCCCGCCCGGTCTTGGGATAGCTACACCTTC	CASSPARSWDSYTF
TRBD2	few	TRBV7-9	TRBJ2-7	TGTGCCAGCAGCCCAATGCGGGAGGAGCAGTACTTC	CASSPMREEQYF